This TCR beta chain originates from a study of T cell repertoires in cytomegalovirus infection. Study as a whole: It can be stated that public TCR beta signatures indicated CMV infection as well as a matching HLA type. Notes on the study in general: The cumulative frequency of public TCR beta families identified carriers of CMV plus the relevant HLA.

A single record per CDR3 protein comes from TCRdb applying MiXCR to the reads. The data hold some 940,000 distinct CDR3 sequences, with about a third observed a single time. This clonotype was detected only a few times. What it binds is unknown. The germline V and J ends were trimmed by 2 bases and 5 bases, with 9 bases remaining between them. The V gene's germline CDR1 is MDHEN and CDR2 SYDVKM. This CDR3 spans 14 amino acids. This receptor was identified in a human donor in good health (CMV status not recorded). Some clones in this sample may be carry-over from other donors' samples. The V call is TRBV28, the J call TRBJ1-4; unclear D gene. Sequenced material: cultured CD8+ T cells from PBMCs, taken from culture after CMV antigen stimulation. The chain's CDR3 is CASSLTGWNEKLFF. CDR3 nucleotides: TGTGCCAGCAGTTTAACGGGCTGGAATGAAAAACTGTTTTTT.